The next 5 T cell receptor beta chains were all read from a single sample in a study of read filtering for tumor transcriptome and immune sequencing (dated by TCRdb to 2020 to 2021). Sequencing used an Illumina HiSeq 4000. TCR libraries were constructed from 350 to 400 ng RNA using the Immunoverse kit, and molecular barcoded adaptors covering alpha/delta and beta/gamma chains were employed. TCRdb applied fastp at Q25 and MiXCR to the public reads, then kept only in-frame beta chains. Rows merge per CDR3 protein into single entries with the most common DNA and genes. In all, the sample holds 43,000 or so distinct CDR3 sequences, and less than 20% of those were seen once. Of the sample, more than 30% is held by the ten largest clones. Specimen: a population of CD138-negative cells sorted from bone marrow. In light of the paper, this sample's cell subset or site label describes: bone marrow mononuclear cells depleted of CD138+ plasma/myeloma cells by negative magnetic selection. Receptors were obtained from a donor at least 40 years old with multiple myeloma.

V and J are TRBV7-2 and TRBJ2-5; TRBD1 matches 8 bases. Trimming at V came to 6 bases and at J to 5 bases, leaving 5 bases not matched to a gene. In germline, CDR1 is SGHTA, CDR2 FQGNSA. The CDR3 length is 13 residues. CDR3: CASSTQGVETQYF. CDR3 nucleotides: TGTGCCAGCAGTACACAGGGGGTGGAGACCCAGTACTTC. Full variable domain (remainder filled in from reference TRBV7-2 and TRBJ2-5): GAGVSQSPSNKVTEKGKDVELRCDPISGHTALYWYRQSLGQGLEFLIYFQGNSAPDKSGLPSDRFSAERTGGSVSTLTIQRTQQEDSAVYLCASSTQGVETQYFGPGTRLLVL.

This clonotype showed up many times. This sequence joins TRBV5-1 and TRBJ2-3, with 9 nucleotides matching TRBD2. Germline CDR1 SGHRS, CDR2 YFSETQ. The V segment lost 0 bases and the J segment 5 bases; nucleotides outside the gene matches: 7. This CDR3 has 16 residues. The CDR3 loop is CASSLAGLARGDTQYF. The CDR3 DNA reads TGCGCCAGCAGCTTGGCGGGACTAGCCAGAGGAGATACGCAGTATTTT. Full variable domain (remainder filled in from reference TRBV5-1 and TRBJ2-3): KAGVTQTPRYLIKTRGQQVTLSCSPISGHRSVSWYQQTPGQGLQFLFEYFSETQRNKGNFPGRFSGRQFSNSRSEMNVSTLELGDSALYLCASSLAGLARGDTQYFGPGTRLTVL.

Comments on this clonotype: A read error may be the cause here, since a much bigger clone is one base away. The CDR3 region has the DNA TGTGTCAGCAGTTACGTGGGGAACACCGGGGAGCTGTTTTTT. Translation: CVSSYVGNTGELFF. The chain couples TRBV6-5 to TRBJ2-2; D is uncertain. The CDR3 consists of 14 residues. The germline gives CDR1 MNHEY, CDR2 SVGAGI.

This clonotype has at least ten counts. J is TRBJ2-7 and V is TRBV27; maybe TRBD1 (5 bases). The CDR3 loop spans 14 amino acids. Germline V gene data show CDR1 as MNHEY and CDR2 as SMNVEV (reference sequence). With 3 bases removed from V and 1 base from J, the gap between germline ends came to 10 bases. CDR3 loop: CASSFSRQSYEQYF. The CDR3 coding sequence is TGTGCCAGCAGTTTTTCGAGACAGTCCTACGAGCAGTACTTC.

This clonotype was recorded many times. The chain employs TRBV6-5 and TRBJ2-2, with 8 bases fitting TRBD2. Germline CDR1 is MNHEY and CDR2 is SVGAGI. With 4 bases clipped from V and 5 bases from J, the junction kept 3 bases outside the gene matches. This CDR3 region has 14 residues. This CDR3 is CASSSAGGTGELFF. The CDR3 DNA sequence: TGTGCCAGCAGTTCCGCGGGGGGAACCGGGGAGCTGTTTTTT.